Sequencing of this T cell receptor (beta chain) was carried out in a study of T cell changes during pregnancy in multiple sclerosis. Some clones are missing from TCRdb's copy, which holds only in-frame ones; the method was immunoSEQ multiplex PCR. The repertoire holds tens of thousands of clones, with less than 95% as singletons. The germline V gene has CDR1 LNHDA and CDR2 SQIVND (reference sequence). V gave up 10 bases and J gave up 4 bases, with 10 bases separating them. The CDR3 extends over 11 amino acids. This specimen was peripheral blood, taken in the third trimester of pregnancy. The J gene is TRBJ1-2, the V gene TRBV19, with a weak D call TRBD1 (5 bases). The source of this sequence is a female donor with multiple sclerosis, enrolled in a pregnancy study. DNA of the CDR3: TGTGCCACCGGACACGGCTATGGCTACACCTTC. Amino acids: CATGHGYGYTF.